The rows below give T cell receptor beta chains drawn from one sample of a study of blood T cell repertoires in COVID-19. Profiled with immunoSEQ multiplex PCR; TCRdb holds only in-frame clones, not every one. Altogether roughly 200,000 clones are present, roughly 80% being singletons, with the ten largest covering 6% to 9.5%. Specimen: peripheral blood. The source of these receptors is a woman over 75 with acute or convalescent COVID-19. Each CDR3 is given with its conserved first and last residue. A D gene is named only where the DNA matches it firmly. Rows may omit the clone size; those that give it use once, few, many or a size class.

clone_size j_call v_call d_call cdr3_nt cdr3_aa
. TRBJ2-7 TRBV5-6 TRBD1 TGTGCCAGCAGCCGACCTCCCGGGACAGGGGCCCGATCCTCCTACGAGCAGTACTTC CASSRPPGTGARSSYEQYF
. TRBJ2-7 TRBV3-1/TRBV3-2 TRBD2 TGTGCCAGCAGCCAACCCCCTAGCGGGGGCCTCTACGAGCAGTACTTC CASSQPPSGGLYEQYF
once TRBJ2-7 TRBV2 TRBD1 TGTGCCAGCAGCCAACTGGGACAGGGAGCGATAGAGCAGTACTTC CASSQLGQGAIEQYF
few TRBJ1-3 TRBV5-1 TRBD1 TGCGCCAGCAGCTTGGATGGGACAGTCTCTGGAAACACCATATATTTT CASSLDGTVSGNTIYF
. TRBJ2-1 TRBV4-1 TRBD2 TGCGCCAGCAGCCAAGCCGAGGTAGCGGGAGTGGAGCAGTTCTTC CASSQAEVAGVEQFF
. TRBJ1-5 TRBV12-5 . TGTGCTAGTGGACCAAGGGGAGGGATCGGCAATCAGCCCCAGCATTTT CASGPRGGIGNQPQHF
. TRBJ2-7 TRBV5-1 TRBD2 TGCGCCAGCAGGGTAGCGGGGTCCTACGAGCAGTACTTC CASRVAGSYEQYF
. TRBJ1-1 TRBV6-5 TRBD1 TGTGCCAGCATCCGACAGGGGGCGGACACTGAAGCTTTCTTT CASIRQGADTEAFF
. TRBJ1-3 TRBV11-2 . TGTGCCAGCAGCCGCACTAGGGCAGGGGCTGGAAACACCATATATTTT CASSRTRAGAGNTIYF
. TRBJ1-4 TRBV9 TRBD1 TGTGCCAGCAGCGTAGAGGGCAGGGGGCGGTATGAAAAACTGTTTTTT CASSVEGRGRYEKLFF
. TRBJ2-1 TRBV7-3 TRBD1 TGTGCCAGCAGCCTTATGGGGGACAGGGTATCTAATGAGCAGTTCTTC CASSLMGDRVSNEQFF
. TRBJ1-1 TRBV6-5 . TGTGCCAGCAGCAATGAAGGGGCTACTGAAGCTTTCTTT CASSNEGATEAFF
. TRBJ2-5 TRBV7-3 . TGTGCCAGCAGCTCCTCTATTACTACATTAGCGCCCAAAGAGACCCAGTACTTC CASSSSITTLAPKETQYF
. TRBJ2-1 TRBV19 TRBD2 TGTGCCAGTAGTATAGCGGCTAGCGGGACTTACAATGAGCAGTTCTTC CASSIAASGTYNEQFF
. TRBJ1-1 TRBV18 . TGTGCCAGCTCACTGACATCGAATCCAGGGGACACTGAAGCTTTCTTT CASSLTSNPGDTEAFF
few TRBJ2-1 TRBV11-2 . TGTGCCAGCTTATCACCAGGGATCGGCCATGAGCAGTTCTTC CASLSPGIGHEQFF
once TRBJ1-3 TRBV5-5 . TGTGCCAGCAGCTTGGACCCCCCAGGGGTCGGAAACACCATATATTTT CASSLDPPGVGNTIYF
. TRBJ2-1 TRBV10-3 TRBD2 TGTGCCGCCCGGCGGGGGTACGAGACTGATGAGCAGTTCTTC CAARRGYETDEQFF
. TRBJ1-5 TRBV12-5 . TGTGCTAGTGGTTTTGCGGGGGATCAGCCCCAGCATTTT CASGFAGDQPQHF
. TRBJ1-4 TRBV28 TRBD1 TGTGCCAGCAGTTGGGACAGCCTTAATGAAAAACTGTTTTTT CASSWDSLNEKLFF
. TRBJ2-1 TRBV5-1 TRBD1 TGCGCCAGCAGCCTGGACAGGGGGTACAATGAGCAGTTCTTC CASSLDRGYNEQFF
. TRBJ2-7 TRBV3-1/TRBV3-2 . TGTGCCAGCAGCCCCAGAGGGATCTCACTAGGGGAGCAGTACTTC CASSPRGISLGEQYF
once TRBJ2-7 TRBV12-3/TRBV12-4 . TGTGCCAGCAGTTTAAGGGGGGGCTACGAGCAGTACTTC CASSLRGGYEQYF
. TRBJ1-3 TRBV3-1/TRBV3-2 . TGTGCCAGCAGCCAACCGATCCTTATTGCCAGCTCTGGAAACACCATATATTTT CASSQPILIASSGNTIYF
. TRBJ1-1 TRBV6-4 . TGTGCCAGCAGTGACTCCGGGAGAGGCAAGAACACTGAAGCTTTCTTT CASSDSGRGKNTEAFF
. TRBJ2-7 TRBV19 TRBD1 TGTGCCAGTAGCACTAAGACAGGGGAGTCCTACGAGCAGTACTTC CASSTKTGESYEQYF
. TRBJ2-1 TRBV7-2 TRBD1 TGTGCCAGCAGCCTTCAGGTGGGGACAGGGTTGATCAATGAGCAGTTCTTC CASSLQVGTGLINEQFF
. TRBJ1-2 TRBV5-8 . TGTGCCAGCACCTATGTTTCGACCATACTAGGCTACACCTTC CASTYVSTILGYTF
. TRBJ2-7 TRBV28 TRBD1 TGTGCCAGCAGTTTAGACCAGGGGGTAGGAGAGCAGTACTTC CASSLDQGVGEQYF
once TRBJ2-7 TRBV6-5 TRBD2 TGTGCCAGCACCCCCACGCGGGGGAACTACGAGCAGTACTTC CASTPTRGNYEQYF
once TRBJ1-2 TRBV18 TRBD1 TGTGCCAGCTCACCTACTCAGACAGGGTCGAGTGGCTACACCTTC CASSPTQTGSSGYTF
. TRBJ1-4 TRBV9 TRBD1 TGTGCCAGCAGCGGCCACACAGGGGAAAATGAAAAACTGTTTTTT CASSGHTGENEKLFF